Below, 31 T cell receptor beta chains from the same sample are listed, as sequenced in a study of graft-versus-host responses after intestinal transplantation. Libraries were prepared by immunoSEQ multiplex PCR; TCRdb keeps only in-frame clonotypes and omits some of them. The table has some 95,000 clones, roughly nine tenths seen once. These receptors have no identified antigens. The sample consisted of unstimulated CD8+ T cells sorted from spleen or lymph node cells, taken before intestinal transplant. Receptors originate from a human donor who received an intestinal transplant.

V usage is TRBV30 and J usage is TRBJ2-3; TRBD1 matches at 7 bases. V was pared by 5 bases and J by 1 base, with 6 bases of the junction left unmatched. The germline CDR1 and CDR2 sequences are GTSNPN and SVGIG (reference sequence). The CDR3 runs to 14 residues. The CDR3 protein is CAWETGSGTDTQYF. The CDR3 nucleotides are TGTGCCTGGGAGACAGGGAGTGGCACAGATACGCAGTATTTT.

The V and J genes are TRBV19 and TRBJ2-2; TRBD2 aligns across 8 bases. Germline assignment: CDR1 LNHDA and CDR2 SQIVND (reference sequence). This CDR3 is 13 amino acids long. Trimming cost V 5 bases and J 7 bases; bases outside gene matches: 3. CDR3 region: CASSAGGLGELFF. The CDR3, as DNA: TGTGCCAGTAGTGCGGGGGGCCTCGGGGAGCTGTTTTTT.

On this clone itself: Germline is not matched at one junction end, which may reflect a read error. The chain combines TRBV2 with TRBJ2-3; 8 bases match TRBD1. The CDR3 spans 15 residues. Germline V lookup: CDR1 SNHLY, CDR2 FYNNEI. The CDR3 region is CASREEDRVADTQYF. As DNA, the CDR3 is TGTGCCAGCAGGGAAGAGGACAGGGTGGCAGATACGCAGTATTTT.

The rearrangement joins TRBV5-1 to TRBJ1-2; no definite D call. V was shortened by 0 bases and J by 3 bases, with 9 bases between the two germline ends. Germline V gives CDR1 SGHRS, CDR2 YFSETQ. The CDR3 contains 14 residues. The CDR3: CASSLGQSDYGYTF. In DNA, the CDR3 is TGCGCCAGCAGCTTGGGACAATCTGACTATGGCTACACCTTC.

This CDR3 is CASGSGSETQYF. The DNA for the CDR3 is TGTGCCAGCGGTAGCGGGAGCGAGACCCAGTACTTC. The chain recombines TRBV6-5 with TRBJ2-5, with 9 bases aligning to TRBD2. Germline V lookup: CDR1 MNHEY, CDR2 SVGAGI. V was clipped by 8 bases and J by 5 bases; unmatched bases: 3. The length of the CDR3 is 12 residues.

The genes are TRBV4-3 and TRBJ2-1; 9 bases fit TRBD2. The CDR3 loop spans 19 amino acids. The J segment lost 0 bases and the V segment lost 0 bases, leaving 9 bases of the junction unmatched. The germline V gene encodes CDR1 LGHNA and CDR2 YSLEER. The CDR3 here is CASSQDRPSGALSYNEQFF. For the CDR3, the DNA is TGCGCCAGCAGCCAAGATCGTCCTAGCGGGGCCCTCTCCTACAATGAGCAGTTCTTC.

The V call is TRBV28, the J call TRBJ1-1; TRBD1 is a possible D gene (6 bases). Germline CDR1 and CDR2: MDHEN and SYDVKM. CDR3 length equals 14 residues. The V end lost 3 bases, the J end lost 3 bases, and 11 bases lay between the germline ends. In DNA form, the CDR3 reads TGTGCCAGCAGTTTGCACAGGGTTGACACTGAAGCTTTCTTT. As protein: CASSLHRVDTEAFF.

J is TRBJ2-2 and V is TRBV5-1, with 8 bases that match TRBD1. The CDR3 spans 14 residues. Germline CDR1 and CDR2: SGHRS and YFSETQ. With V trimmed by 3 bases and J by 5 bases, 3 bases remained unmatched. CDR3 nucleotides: TGCGCCAGCAGCTCACGGACAGGGACCGGGGAGCTGTTTTTT. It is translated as CASSSRTGTGELFF.

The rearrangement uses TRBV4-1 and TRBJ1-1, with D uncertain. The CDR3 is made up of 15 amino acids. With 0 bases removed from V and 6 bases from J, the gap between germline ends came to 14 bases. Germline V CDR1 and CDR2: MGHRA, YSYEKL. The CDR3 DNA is TGCGCCAGCAGCCAAGATCATCGTGCCAGCGCTGAAGCTTTCTTT. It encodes CASSQDHRASAEAFF.

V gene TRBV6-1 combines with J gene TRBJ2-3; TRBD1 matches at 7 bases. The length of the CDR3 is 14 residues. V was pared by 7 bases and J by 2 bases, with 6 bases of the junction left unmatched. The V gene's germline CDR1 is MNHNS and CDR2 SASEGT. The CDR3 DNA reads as TGTGCCAGCACGGACAGGAGTTTCACAGATACGCAGTATTTT. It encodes CASTDRSFTDTQYF.

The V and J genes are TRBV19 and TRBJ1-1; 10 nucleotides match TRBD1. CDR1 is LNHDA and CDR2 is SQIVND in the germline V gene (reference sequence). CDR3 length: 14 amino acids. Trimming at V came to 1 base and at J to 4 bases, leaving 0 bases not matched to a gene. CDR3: CASSIGTGGTEAFF. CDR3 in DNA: TGTGCCAGTAGTATAGGGACAGGGGGCACTGAAGCTTTCTTT.

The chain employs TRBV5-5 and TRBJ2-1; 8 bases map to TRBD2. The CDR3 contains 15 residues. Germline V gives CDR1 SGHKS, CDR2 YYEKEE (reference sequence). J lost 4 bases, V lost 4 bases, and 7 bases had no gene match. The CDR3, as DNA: TGTGCCAGCAGCCCTACTAGCGGAACATACAATGAGCAGTTCTTC. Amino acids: CASSPTSGTYNEQFF.

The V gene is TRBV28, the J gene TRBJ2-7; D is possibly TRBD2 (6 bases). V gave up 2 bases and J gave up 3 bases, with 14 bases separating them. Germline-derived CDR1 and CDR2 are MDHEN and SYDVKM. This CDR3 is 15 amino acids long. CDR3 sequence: CASSLIASVVYEQYF. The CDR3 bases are TGTGCCAGCAGTTTAATAGCTAGCGTAGTCTACGAGCAGTACTTC. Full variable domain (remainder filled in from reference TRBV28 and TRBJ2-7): DVKVTQSSRYLVKRTGEKVFLECVQDMDHENMFWYRQDPGLGLRLIYFSYDVKMKEKGDIPEGYSVSREKKERFSLILESASTNQTSMYLCASSLIASVVYEQYFGPGTRLTVT.

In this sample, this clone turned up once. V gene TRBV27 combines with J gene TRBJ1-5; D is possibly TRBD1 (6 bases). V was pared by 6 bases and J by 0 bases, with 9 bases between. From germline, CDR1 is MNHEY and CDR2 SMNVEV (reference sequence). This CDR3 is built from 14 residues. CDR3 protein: CASRTGYSNQPQHF. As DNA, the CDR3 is TGTGCCAGCAGAACAGGGTATAGCAATCAGCCCCAGCATTTT.

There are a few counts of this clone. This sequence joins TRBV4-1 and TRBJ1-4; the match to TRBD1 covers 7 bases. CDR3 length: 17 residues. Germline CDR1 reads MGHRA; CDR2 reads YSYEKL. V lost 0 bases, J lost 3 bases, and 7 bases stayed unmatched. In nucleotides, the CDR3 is TGCGCCAGCAGCCAAGATCAGAGAGGGACAGCTAATGAAAAACTGTTTTTT. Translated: CASSQDQRGTANEKLFF.

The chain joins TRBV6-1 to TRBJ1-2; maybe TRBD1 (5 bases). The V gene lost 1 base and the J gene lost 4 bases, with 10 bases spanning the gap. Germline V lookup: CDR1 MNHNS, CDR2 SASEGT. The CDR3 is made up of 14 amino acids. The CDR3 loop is CASSEVGGSYGYTF. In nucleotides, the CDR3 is TGTGCCAGCAGTGAAGTCGGGGGGTCCTATGGCTACACCTTC.

As DNA, the CDR3 is TGTGCCAGCAACTCACGGCTAGCGGGAGGGCCCAGAAGCACAGATACGCAGTATTTT. Amino acid sequence: CASNSRLAGGPRSTDTQYF. This chain connects TRBV28 to TRBJ2-3; TRBD2 matches 12 bases. The CDR3 runs to 19 residues. The trim removed 7 bases at V and 0 bases at J, leaving 14 bases unmatched. The germline V gene encodes CDR1 MDHEN and CDR2 SYDVKM.

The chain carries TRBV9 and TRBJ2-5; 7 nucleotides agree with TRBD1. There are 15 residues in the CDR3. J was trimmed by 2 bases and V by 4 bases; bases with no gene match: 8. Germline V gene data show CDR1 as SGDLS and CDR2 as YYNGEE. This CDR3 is CASSWLGGEQETQYF. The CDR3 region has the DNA TGTGCCAGCAGCTGGTTAGGGGGCGAGCAAGAGACCCAGTACTTC.

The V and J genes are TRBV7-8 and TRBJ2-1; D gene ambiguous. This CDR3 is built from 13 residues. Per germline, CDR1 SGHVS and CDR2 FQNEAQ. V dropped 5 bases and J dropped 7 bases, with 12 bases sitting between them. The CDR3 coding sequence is TGTGCCAGCAGCCTTAGCCCCGGAAATGAGCAGTTCTTC. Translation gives CASSLSPGNEQFF.

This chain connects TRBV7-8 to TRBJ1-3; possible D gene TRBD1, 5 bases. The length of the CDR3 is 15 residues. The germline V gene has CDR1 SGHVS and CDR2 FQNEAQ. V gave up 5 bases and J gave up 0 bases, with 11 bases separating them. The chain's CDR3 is CASSPGLSSGNTIYF. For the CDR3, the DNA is TGTGCCAGCAGCCCGGGACTGAGCTCTGGAAACACCATATATTTT.

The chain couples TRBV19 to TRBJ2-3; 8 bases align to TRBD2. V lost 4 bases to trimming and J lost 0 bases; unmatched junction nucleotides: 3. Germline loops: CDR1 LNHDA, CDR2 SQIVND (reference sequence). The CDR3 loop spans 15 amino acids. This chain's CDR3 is CASSTLAASTDTQYF. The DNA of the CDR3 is TGTGCCAGTAGTACACTAGCGGCTAGCACAGATACGCAGTATTTT.

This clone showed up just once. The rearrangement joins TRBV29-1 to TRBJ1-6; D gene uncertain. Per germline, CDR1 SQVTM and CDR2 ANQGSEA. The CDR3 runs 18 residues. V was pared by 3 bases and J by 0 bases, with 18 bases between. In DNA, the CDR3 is TGCAGCGTTGAGCCGCGGGGTAAGAACCTCTCCTATAATTCACCCCTCCACTTT. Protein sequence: CSVEPRGKNLSYNSPLHF. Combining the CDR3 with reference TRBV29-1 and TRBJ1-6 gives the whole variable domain SAVISQKPSRDICQRGTSLTIQCQVDSQVTMMFWYRQQPGQSLTLIATANQGSEATYESGFVIDKFPISRPNLTFSTLTVSNMSPEDSSIYLCSVEPRGKNLSYNSPLHFGNGTRLTVT.

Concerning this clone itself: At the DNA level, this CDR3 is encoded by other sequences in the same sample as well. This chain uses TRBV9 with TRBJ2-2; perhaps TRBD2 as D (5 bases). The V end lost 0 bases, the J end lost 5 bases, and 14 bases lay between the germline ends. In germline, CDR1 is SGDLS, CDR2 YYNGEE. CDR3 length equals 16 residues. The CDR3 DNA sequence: TGTGCCAGCAGCGTAGCCGCGAGGGTTCGGACCGGGGAGCTGTTTTTT. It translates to CASSVAARVRTGELFF.

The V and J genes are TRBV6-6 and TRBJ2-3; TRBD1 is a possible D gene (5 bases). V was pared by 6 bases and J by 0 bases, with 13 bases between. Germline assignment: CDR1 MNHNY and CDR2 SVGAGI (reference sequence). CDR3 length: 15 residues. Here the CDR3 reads CASSPIGASTDTQYF. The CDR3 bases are TGTGCCAGCAGCCCCATAGGGGCTAGCACAGATACGCAGTATTTT.

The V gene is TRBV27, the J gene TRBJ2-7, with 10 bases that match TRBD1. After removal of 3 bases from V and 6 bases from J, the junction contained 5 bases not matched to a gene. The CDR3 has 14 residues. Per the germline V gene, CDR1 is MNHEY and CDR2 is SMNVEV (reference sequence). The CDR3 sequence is CASSFGTGVREQYF. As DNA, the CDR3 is TGTGCCAGCAGTTTTGGGACAGGGGTTCGCGAGCAGTACTTC.

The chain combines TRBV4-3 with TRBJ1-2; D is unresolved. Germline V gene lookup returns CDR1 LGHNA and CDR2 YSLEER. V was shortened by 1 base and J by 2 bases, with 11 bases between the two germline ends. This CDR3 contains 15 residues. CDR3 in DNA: TGCGCCAGCAGCCAAGTAGCCGGGTCAAACTATGGCTACACCTTC. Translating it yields CASSQVAGSNYGYTF.

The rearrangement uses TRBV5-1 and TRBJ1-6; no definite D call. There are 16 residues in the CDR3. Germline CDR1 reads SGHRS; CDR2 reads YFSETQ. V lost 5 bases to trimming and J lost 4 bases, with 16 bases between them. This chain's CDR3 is CASRKVSRYYNSPLHF. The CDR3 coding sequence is TGCGCCAGCAGGAAAGTTTCCAGGTATTATAATTCACCCCTCCACTTT.

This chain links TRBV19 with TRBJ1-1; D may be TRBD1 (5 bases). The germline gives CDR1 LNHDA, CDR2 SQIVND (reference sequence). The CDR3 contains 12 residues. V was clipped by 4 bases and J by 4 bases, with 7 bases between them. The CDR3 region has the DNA TGTGCCAGTAGTAACCAGGGCACTGAAGCTTTCTTT. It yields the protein CASSNQGTEAFF.

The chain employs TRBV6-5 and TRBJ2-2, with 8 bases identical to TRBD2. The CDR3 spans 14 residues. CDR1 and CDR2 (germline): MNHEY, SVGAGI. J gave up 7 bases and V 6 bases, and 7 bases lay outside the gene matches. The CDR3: CASSSGLVGGELFF. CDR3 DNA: TGTGCCAGCAGCTCGGGACTAGTCGGCGGGGAGCTGTTTTTT.

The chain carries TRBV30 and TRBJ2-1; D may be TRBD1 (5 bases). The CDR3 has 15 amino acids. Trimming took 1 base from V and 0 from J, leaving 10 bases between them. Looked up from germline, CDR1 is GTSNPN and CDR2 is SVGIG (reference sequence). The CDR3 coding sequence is TGTGCCTGGAGTGGACAGATTGGCTCCTACAATGAGCAGTTCTTC. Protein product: CAWSGQIGSYNEQFF.

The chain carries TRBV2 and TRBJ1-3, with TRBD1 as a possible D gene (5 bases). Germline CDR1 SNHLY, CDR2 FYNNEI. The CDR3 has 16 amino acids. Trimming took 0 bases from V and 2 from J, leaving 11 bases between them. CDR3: CASSEATGETGNTIYF. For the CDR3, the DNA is TGTGCCAGCAGTGAAGCCACAGGAGAAACTGGAAACACCATATATTTT.